A selection of T cell receptor beta chains follows, all from one sample in a study of T cell responses to AZD1222 COVID-19 vaccine. Sequencing used immunoSEQ multiplex PCR; TCRdb keeps in-frame clones, though not all of them. The repertoire has 95,000 to 150,000 clones, 85% to 90% of them found once; the top ten carry almost 4.5%. This material consisted of peripheral blood, taken on day 0 of AZD1222 vaccination. The source is an adult in good health. Each CDR3 is given with its conserved first and last residue. The D gene is left open where the match is weak. Clone size is not always given. Where it is, it says once, few, many or a class for expanded clones.

NA	TRBV28	TRBJ2-1	NA	CASTGGRNNEQFF	TGTGCCAGCACCGGCGGAAGGAACAATGAGCAGTTCTTC
NA	TRBV5-1	TRBJ1-1	NA	CASKPGLMNTEAFF	TGCGCCAGCAAACCAGGGCTCATGAACACTGAAGCTTTCTTT
NA	TRBV12-5	TRBJ2-7	NA	CASGLDQGYEQYF	TGTGCTAGTGGTTTAGATCAGGGTTACGAGCAGTACTTC
few	TRBV5-1	TRBJ1-1	TRBD1	CASGRPQGQGNLNTEAFF	TGCGCCAGCGGAAGGCCCCAGGGACAGGGTAATCTAAACACTGAAGCTTTCTTT
NA	TRBV18	TRBJ2-7	TRBD1	CASSPRDRAYEQYF	TGTGCCAGCTCACCGCGGGACAGGGCCTACGAGCAGTACTTC
once	TRBV4-1	TRBJ1-4	NA	CASSQSTAGWEKLFF	TGCGCCAGCAGCCAAAGTACCGCCGGGTGGGAAAAACTGTTTTTT
NA	TRBV5-6	TRBJ2-3	TRBD1	CASSSLSGTGWTDTQYF	TGTGCCAGCAGTTCGCTTTCCGGGACAGGGTGGACAGATACGCAGTATTTT
NA	TRBV11-2	TRBJ2-5	NA	CASSGRGLTSYQETQYF	TGTGCCAGCAGCGGGAGAGGACTCACTTCGTACCAAGAGACCCAGTACTTC
NA	TRBV3-1/TRBV3-2	TRBJ2-1	TRBD2	CASSQEGISGGSFYEQFF	TGTGCCAGCAGCCAAGAAGGGATTAGCGGGGGCTCGTTCTATGAGCAGTTCTTC
NA	TRBV7-2	TRBJ2-1	TRBD2	CASSYAGGSYNEQFF	TGTGCCAGCAGTTATGCGGGGGGTTCCTACAATGAGCAGTTCTTC
NA	TRBV6-5	TRBJ2-2	NA	CASSYPDSNTGELFF	TGTGCCAGCAGTTACCCGGACAGTAACACCGGGGAGCTGTTTTTT
NA	TRBV7-9	TRBJ2-2	NA	CASSRPRDLNTGELFF	TGTGCCAGCAGTCGCCCGAGGGACCTGAACACCGGGGAGCTGTTTTTT
NA	TRBV6-1	TRBJ2-7	TRBD2	CASTTSGSYEQYF	TGTGCCAGCACCACTAGCGGGTCCTACGAGCAGTACTTC
NA	TRBV15	TRBJ1-1	TRBD1	CATSRSDRGTEAFF	TGTGCCACCAGCAGATCAGACAGGGGCACTGAAGCTTTCTTT
NA	TRBV10-2	TRBJ1-2	NA	CASSESPGFGYTF	TGCGCCAGCAGTGAGTCGCCCGGGTTCGGCTACACCTTC
NA	TRBV9	TRBJ1-1	NA	CASSSKGQLNTEAFF	TGTGCCAGCAGCAGTAAAGGGCAGTTGAACACTGAAGCTTTCTTT
NA	TRBV7-8	TRBJ2-2	TRBD1	CASSPGTGRNGELFF	TGTGCCAGCAGCCCAGGGACAGGGAGAAACGGGGAGCTGTTTTTT
NA	TRBV18	TRBJ2-7	NA	CASSPFSADVIYEQYF	TGTGCCAGCTCACCTTTTTCGGCGGACGTTATTTACGAGCAGTACTTC
NA	TRBV19	TRBJ2-1	NA	CASSQIGAGVYEQFF	TGTGCCAGTAGCCAAATCGGAGCGGGTGTATATGAGCAGTTCTTC
NA	TRBV10-3	TRBJ1-6	NA	CAIGVQENSPLHF	TGTGCCATTGGGGTCCAGGAGAATTCACCCCTCCACTTT
once	TRBV14	TRBJ2-5	NA	CASSQDRVGSETQYF	TGTGCCAGCAGCCAAGATCGGGTAGGGTCAGAGACCCAGTACTTC
NA	TRBV7-9	TRBJ2-5	NA	CASSFGETQYF	TGTGCCAGCAGCTTTGGTGAGACCCAGTACTTC
NA	TRBV12-5	TRBJ1-3	TRBD1	CASGLVRSGQGSPGNTIYF	TGTGCTAGTGGTTTGGTACGATCGGGACAGGGGTCCCCTGGAAACACCATATATTTT
NA	TRBV7-6	TRBJ2-7	NA	CASSDLSYEQYF	TGTGCCAGCAGCGACCTGAGCTACGAGCAGTACTTC
NA	TRBV7-6	TRBJ1-2	NA	CASSLVVGGDYGYTF	TGTGCCAGCAGCTTAGTAGTGGGTGGGGATTATGGCTACACCTTC
NA	TRBV21-1	TRBJ2-1	NA	CASSKKYSSYNEQFF	TGTGCCAGCAGCAAAAAGTACAGTTCCTACAATGAGCAGTTCTTC
NA	TRBV5-1	TRBJ1-4	NA	CASSFAGPTNEKLFF	TGCGCCAGCAGCTTCGCAGGGCCAACTAATGAAAAACTGTTTTTT
NA	TRBV28	TRBJ1-2	NA	CASWDGDYGYTF	TGTGCCAGCTGGGACGGAGACTATGGCTACACCTTC
NA	TRBV10-3	TRBJ1-2	NA	CAISESPGNYGYTF	TGTGCCATCAGTGAGTCACCAGGGAACTATGGCTACACCTTC
NA	TRBV25-1	TRBJ2-7	NA	CASSELGERGEDEQYF	TGTGCCAGCAGTGAATTGGGCGAAAGGGGAGAGGACGAGCAGTACTTC
once	TRBV10-1	TRBJ1-5	NA	CASSDGGVGEAQHF	TGCGCCAGCAGTGACGGAGGGGTGGGGGAAGCCCAGCATTTT
once	TRBV10-1	TRBJ1-5	NA	CASSGGGQPQHF	TGCGCCAGCAGTGGGGGCGGTCAGCCCCAGCATTTT
NA	TRBV5-1	TRBJ1-4	NA	CASSFGGASNEKLFF	TGCGCCAGCAGCTTTGGAGGAGCTTCTAATGAAAAACTGTTTTTT
NA	TRBV6-5	TRBJ1-3	NA	CASSSNPAGNTIYF	TGTGCCAGCAGTTCCAATCCGGCTGGAAACACCATATATTTT
NA	TRBV5-1	TRBJ1-4	NA	CASSLGGTVNEKLFF	TGCGCCAGCAGCTTGGGAGGCACCGTTAATGAAAAACTGTTTTTT
NA	TRBV20-1	TRBJ2-3	NA	CSASTGARTDTQYF	TGCAGTGCTAGTACGGGGGCTAGGACAGATACGCAGTATTTT
NA	TRBV5-1	TRBJ2-1	TRBD2	CASSLQAGGLYNEQFF	TGCGCCAGCAGCTTGCAAGCGGGGGGGCTTTACAATGAGCAGTTCTTC